This T cell receptor beta chain emerged from a study of T cell responses to AZD1222 COVID-19 vaccine. The CDR3 sequence is 13 residues long. Germline V gene sequence: CDR1 MDHEN, CDR2 SYDVKM. The ends were cut back, 11 bases at V and 8 bases at J, with 18 bases in the middle. Overall study results and limits: Donors were largely white British and mainly female; clonal diversity was possibly underestimated. Close to half of spike-specific TCRs reportedly recognize unmutated variant regions. Baseline seropositivity characterized only six AZD1222 recipients.

About this clone: No antigen is known for it.

TCRdb keeps only in-frame clones here, not all; method: immunoSEQ multiplex PCR. The table lists around 120,000 clones, 70% to 90% of them singletons. The chain is built from TRBV28 and TRBJ1-4; D is undetermined. The sequenced sample was peripheral blood, obtained on day 0 of AZD1222 vaccination. This clonotype was sampled from an adult in good health. DNA of the CDR3: TGTGCCGTCAAAGGGTCTTTGGAAGAAAAACTGTTTTTT. Amino acids: CAVKGSLEEKLFF. The whole variable domain, filled in from reference TRBV28 and TRBJ1-4, reads DVKVTQSSRYLVKRTGEKVFLECVQDMDHENMFWYRQDPGLGLRLIYFSYDVKMKEKGDIPEGYSVSREKKERFSLILESASTNQTSMYLCAVKGSLEEKLFFGSGTQLSVL.